The clone carrying this TCR beta chain was counted at least ten times. Antigen specificity is unknown. As for treatment: roughly 19 received Ad26.COV2.S at low or high dose, single or two shots; about 5 received placebo; per-sample allocation not given. Day 63 after the first injection of vaccine or placebo was the sampling time. The sample is drawn from a study of Ad26.COV2.S vaccination and SARS-CoV-2 variants. General study points: Analytic work on TCR breadth and depth might have understated the full extent of total T cell responses.

V was cut by 2 bases and J by 3 bases, with 11 bases left in between. CDR1 is SGHAT, CDR2 FQNNGV, per germline. The CDR3 spans 14 residues. Clones were sequenced by immunoSEQ multiplex PCR, and TCRdb holds only the in-frame ones, with some missing. The sample includes about 350,000 clones, about nine tenths of them seen just once. The TCR comes from a person aged 18-60 years who received the Ad26.COV2.S COVID-19 vaccine or a placebo. The sample consisted of peripheral blood, taken in a trial of Ad26.COV2.S vaccine versus placebo. The V and J genes are TRBV11-2 and TRBJ2-7; D assignment may be TRBD1 or TRBD2 (5 bases each). The CDR3 DNA follows: TGTGCCAGCAGCTTATCCGGGACGGACTACGAGCAGTACTTC. It codes for CASSLSGTDYEQYF.